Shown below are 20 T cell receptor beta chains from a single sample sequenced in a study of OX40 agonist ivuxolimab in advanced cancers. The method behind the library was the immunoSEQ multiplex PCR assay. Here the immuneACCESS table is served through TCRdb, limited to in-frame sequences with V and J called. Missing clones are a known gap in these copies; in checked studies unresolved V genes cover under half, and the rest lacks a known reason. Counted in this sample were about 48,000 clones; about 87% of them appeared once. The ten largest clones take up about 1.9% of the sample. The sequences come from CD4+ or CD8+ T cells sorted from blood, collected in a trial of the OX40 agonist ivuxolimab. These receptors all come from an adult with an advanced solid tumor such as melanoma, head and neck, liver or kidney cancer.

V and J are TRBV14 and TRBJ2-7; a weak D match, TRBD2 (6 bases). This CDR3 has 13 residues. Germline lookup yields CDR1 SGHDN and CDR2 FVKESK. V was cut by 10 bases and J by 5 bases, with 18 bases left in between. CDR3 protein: CANPRRRGNEQYF. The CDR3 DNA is TGTGCCAACCCCAGGCGCCGGGGGAACGAGCAGTACTTC.

CDR3 sequence (DNA): TGTGCCAGCAGTGGGGGAGCGTTCACAGATACGCAGTATTTT. Protein product: CASSGGAFTDTQYF. This chain uses TRBV2 with TRBJ2-3; the D gene is possibly TRBD2 (5 bases). CDR1 and CDR2 from the germline V gene are SNHLY and FYNNEI. Trimming cost V 4 bases and J 2 bases, with 10 bases left between them. This CDR3 is built from 14 residues.

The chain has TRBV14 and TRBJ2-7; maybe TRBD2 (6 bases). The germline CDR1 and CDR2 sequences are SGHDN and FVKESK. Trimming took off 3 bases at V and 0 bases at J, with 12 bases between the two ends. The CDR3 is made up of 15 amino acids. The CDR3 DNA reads TGTGCCAGCAGCCATCTGGGGAGGTTCTCCTACGAGCAGTACTTC. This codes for CASSHLGRFSYEQYF.

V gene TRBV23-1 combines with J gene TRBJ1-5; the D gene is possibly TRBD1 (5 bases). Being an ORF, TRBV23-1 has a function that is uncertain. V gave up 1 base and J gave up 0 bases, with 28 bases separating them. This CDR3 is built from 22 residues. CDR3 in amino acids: CASSQLKGMLRQLNDSNQPQHF. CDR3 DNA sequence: TGCGCCAGCAGTCAATTGAAGGGAATGCTTCGACAGCTTAACGATAGCAATCAGCCCCAGCATTTT.

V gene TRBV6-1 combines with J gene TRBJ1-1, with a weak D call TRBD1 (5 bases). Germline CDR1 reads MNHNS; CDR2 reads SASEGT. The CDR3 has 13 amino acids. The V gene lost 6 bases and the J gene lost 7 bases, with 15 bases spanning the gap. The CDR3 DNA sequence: TGTGCCAGCAGCGGTAGGGGTAAAGTTGAAGCTTTCTTT. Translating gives CASSGRGKVEAFF.

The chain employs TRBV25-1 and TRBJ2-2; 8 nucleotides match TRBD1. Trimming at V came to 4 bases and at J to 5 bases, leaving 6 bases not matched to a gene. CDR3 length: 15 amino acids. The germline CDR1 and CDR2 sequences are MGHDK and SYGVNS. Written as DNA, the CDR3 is TGTGCCAGCAGTGGGACAGGGCAGAGGACCGGGGAGCTGTTTTTT. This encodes CASSGTGQRTGELFF.

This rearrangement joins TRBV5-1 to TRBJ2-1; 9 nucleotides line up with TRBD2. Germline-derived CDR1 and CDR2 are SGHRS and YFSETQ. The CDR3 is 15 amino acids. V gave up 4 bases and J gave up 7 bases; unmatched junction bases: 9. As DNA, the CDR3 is TGCGCCAGCAGCCCCCTTGCGGGAGGGCCGAATGAGCAGTTCTTC. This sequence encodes CASSPLAGGPNEQFF.

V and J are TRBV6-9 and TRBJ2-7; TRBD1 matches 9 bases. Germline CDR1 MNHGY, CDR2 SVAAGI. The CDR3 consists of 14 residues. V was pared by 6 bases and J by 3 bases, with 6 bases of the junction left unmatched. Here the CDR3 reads CASSRGQGFYEQYF. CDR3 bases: TGTGCCAGCAGCAGGGGACAGGGATTCTACGAGCAGTACTTC.

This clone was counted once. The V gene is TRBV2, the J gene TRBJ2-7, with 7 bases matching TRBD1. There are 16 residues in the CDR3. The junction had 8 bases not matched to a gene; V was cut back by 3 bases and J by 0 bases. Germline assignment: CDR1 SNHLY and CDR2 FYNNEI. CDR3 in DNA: TGTGCCAGCAGTGATAGAGGGGGCGTATTCTCCTACGAGCAGTACTTC. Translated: CASSDRGGVFSYEQYF.

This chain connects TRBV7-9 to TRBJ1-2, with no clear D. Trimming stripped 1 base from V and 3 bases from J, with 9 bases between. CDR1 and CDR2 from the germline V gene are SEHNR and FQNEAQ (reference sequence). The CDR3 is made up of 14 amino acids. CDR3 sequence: CASSLGSGDYGYTF. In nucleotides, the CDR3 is TGTGCCAGCAGCTTAGGGTCCGGAGACTATGGCTACACCTTC.

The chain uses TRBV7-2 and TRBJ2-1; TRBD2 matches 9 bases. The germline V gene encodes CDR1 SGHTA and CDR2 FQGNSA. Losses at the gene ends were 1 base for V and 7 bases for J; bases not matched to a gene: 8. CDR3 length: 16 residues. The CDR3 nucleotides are TGTGCCAGCAGCTTAGACAGCGGGAGGCTCGGTAATGAGCAGTTCTTC. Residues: CASSLDSGRLGNEQFF.

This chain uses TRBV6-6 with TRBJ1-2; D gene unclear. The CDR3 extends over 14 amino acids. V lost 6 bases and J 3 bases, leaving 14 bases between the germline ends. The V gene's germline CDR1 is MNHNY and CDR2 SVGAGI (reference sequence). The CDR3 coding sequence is TGTGCCAGCAGAACGGGGTCAGCCGACTATGGCTACACCTTC. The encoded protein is CASRTGSADYGYTF.

Here the CDR3 reads CASSSTGGIVTEAFF. The CDR3 DNA reads as TGTGCCAGCAGCTCGACAGGGGGCATTGTTACTGAAGCTTTCTTT. The rearrangement uses TRBV7-2 and TRBJ1-1; TRBD1 matches at 10 bases. The CDR3 has 15 residues. The V gene end was trimmed by 4 bases and the J gene end by 5 bases; junction bases not matched to a gene: 7. Per the germline V gene, CDR1 is SGHTA and CDR2 is FQGNSA.

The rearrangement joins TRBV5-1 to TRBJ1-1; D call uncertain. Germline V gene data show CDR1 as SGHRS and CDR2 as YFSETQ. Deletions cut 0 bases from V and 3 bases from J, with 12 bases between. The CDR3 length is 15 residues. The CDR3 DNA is TGCGCCAGCAGCTTGGAAGGGTTGGGGTACACTGAAGCTTTCTTT. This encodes CASSLEGLGYTEAFF.

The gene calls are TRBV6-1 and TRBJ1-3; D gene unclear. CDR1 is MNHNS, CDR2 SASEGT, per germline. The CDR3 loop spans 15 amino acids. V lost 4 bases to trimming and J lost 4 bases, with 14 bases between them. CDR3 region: CASSVLPGLGNTIYF. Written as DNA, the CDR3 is TGTGCCAGCAGTGTGCTACCGGGTCTCGGAAACACCATATATTTT.

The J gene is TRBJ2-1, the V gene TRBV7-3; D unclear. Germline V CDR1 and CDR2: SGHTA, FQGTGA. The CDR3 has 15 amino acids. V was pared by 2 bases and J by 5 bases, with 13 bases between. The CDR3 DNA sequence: TGTGCCAGCAGCTTAGGCCGAAACATCGACAATGAGCAGTTCTTC. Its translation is CASSLGRNIDNEQFF.

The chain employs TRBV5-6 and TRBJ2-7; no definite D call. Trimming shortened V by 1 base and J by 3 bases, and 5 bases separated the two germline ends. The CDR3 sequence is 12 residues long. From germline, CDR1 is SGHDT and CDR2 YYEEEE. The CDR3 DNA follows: TGTGCCAGCAGCTTGTCGAGCTACGAGCAGTACTTC. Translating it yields CASSLSSYEQYF.

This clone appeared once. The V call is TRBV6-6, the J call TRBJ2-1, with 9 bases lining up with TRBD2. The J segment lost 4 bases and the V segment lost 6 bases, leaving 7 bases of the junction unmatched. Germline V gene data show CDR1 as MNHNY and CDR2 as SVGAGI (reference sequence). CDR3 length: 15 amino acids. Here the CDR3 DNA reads TGTGCCAGCAGCCCGACTAGCGGCTATTACAATGAGCAGTTCTTC. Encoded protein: CASSPTSGYYNEQFF.

The chain's CDR3 is CASSFRDSSRGQYF. CDR3 DNA sequence: TGTGCCAGCAGCTTTAGAGACAGCAGTCGGGGGCAGTACTTC. The chain uses TRBV7-2 and TRBJ2-7, with D perhaps matching TRBD1 or TRBD2 (5 bases each). V was trimmed by 3 bases and J by 9 bases, leaving 18 bases between them. This CDR3 comprises 14 residues. In germline, CDR1 is SGHTA, CDR2 FQGNSA. Filled out from reference TRBV7-2 and TRBJ2-7, the complete variable domain reads GAGVSQSPSNKVTEKGKDVELRCDPISGHTALYWYRQSLGQGLEFLIYFQGNSAPDKSGLPSDRFSAERTGGSVSTLTIQRTQQEDSAVYLCASSFRDSSRGQYFGPGTRLTVT.

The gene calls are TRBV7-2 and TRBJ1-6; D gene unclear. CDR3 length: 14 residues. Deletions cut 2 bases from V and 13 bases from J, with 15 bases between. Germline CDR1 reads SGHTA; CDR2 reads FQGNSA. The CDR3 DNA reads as TGTGCCAGCAGCTTATCCCCGACATCCGGGCCCCTCCACTTT. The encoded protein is CASSLSPTSGPLHF.